Below, 26 T cell receptor beta chains from the same sample are listed, as sequenced in a study of OX40 agonist ivuxolimab in advanced cancers. Assay: immunoSEQ multiplex PCR; the TCRdb copy retains only in-frame clones and omits some. The table lists around 76,000 clones, roughly 85% of them singletons. Source: CD4+ or CD8+ T cells sorted from blood, taken in a trial of the OX40 agonist ivuxolimab. The receptors here all came from an adult with an advanced solid tumor such as melanoma, head and neck, liver or kidney cancer.

J is TRBJ1-1 and V is TRBV19; TRBD1 matches 9 bases. Trimming removed 3 bases from V and 0 bases from J; junction bases left unmatched: 5. This CDR3 is 16 amino acids long. Germline V gene data show CDR1 as LNHDA and CDR2 as SQIVND (reference sequence). The CDR3 bases are TGTGCCAGTAGTATTCAGACAGGGGGTATGAACACTGAAGCTTTCTTT. It codes for CASSIQTGGMNTEAFF.

This clone was counted at least ten times. This rearrangement joins TRBV7-6 to TRBJ1-2, with D tentatively TRBD1 (5 bases). CDR3 length: 14 residues. From germline, CDR1 is SGHVS and CDR2 FNYEAQ. V was pared by 1 base and J by 3 bases, with 9 bases between. CDR3 loop: CASSLVGRDYGYTF. The CDR3 DNA follows: TGTGCCAGCAGCTTAGTCGGCAGGGACTATGGCTACACCTTC.

V usage is TRBV30 and J usage is TRBJ2-2, with D unclear. Germline CDR1 reads GTSNPN; CDR2 reads SVGIG (reference sequence). With 0 bases removed from V and 3 bases from J, the gap between germline ends came to 8 bases. This CDR3 is 14 amino acids long. DNA for the CDR3: TGTGCCTGGAGTGTGCTCTGGGACACCGGGGAGCTGTTTTTT. It specifies CAWSVLWDTGELFF.

The chain carries TRBV30 and TRBJ2-5; no firm D call. The CDR3 length is 10 residues. CDR1 GTSNPN and CDR2 SVGIG come from the germline V gene (reference sequence). V was cut by 7 bases and J by 2 bases, with 5 bases left in between. The CDR3 sequence: CASRQETQYF. CDR3 nucleotides: TGTGCCTCCCGACAAGAGACCCAGTACTTC.

CDR3 region: CAWRDQGGKGEKLFF. The CDR3 bases are TGTGCCTGGAGAGATCAGGGGGGGAAGGGTGAAAAACTGTTTTTT. The chain uses TRBV30 and TRBJ1-4, with 7 bases matching TRBD1. CDR1 is GTSNPN, CDR2 SVGIG, per germline (reference sequence). V was clipped by 3 bases and J by 7 bases; unmatched bases: 11. This CDR3 contains 15 residues.

V is TRBV7-8 and J is TRBJ1-1, with 10 bases lining up with TRBD1. This CDR3 spans 15 amino acids. Unmatched junction bases numbered 6, after V lost 5 bases and J lost 3 bases. Germline CDR1 is SGHVS and CDR2 is FQNEAQ. The CDR3, as DNA: TGTGCCAGCAGCGGCCGACAGGGGGCGGACACTGAAGCTTTCTTT. Translated: CASSGRQGADTEAFF.

The J gene is TRBJ1-4, the V gene TRBV4-3; 8 bases match TRBD1. V lost 3 bases to trimming and J lost 6 bases; unmatched junction nucleotides: 12. The germline CDR1 and CDR2 sequences are LGHNA and YSLEER. There are 17 residues in the CDR3. CDR3 region: CASSHRPQGTGDEKLFF. The CDR3 DNA follows: TGCGCCAGCAGCCACCGACCGCAGGGGACAGGTGATGAAAAACTGTTTTTT.

This chain links TRBV27 with TRBJ1-5; tentative D call: TRBD1 (6 bases). The V gene lost 1 base and the J gene lost 1 base, with 11 bases spanning the gap. The CDR3 consists of 16 residues. Per germline, CDR1 MNHEY and CDR2 SMNVEV (reference sequence). The CDR3: CASSLFPGASNQPQHF. CDR3 coding DNA: TGTGCCAGCAGTTTATTCCCGGGGGCGAGCAATCAGCCCCAGCATTTT.

As DNA, the CDR3 is TGTGCCAGCAGTCGCGGGACTAGCGGGAGTGAGACCCAGTACTTC. Residues: CASSRGTSGSETQYF. This rearrangement joins TRBV6-5 to TRBJ2-5, with 14 bases matching TRBD2. Trimming removed 5 bases from V and 5 bases from J; junction bases left unmatched: 4. The CDR3 totals 15 residues. Per germline, CDR1 MNHEY and CDR2 SVGAGI.

The chain is built from TRBV19 and TRBJ2-1; TRBD1 is a possible D gene (5 bases). The CDR3 contains 13 residues. Trimming left V 3 bases short and J 5 bases short, with 8 bases between. The germline CDR1 and CDR2 sequences are LNHDA and SQIVND (reference sequence). CDR3 sequence reads: CASSINRNNEQFF. In nucleotides, the CDR3 is TGTGCCAGTAGTATCAACAGGAACAATGAGCAGTTCTTC.

The chain recombines TRBV7-9 with TRBJ1-1; D unclear. This CDR3 spans 16 amino acids. Per germline, CDR1 SEHNR and CDR2 FQNEAQ (reference sequence). The V gene lost 5 bases and the J gene lost 1 base, with 17 bases spanning the gap. The CDR3 here is CASSPKAVQQNTEAFF. In DNA form, the CDR3 reads TGTGCCAGCAGCCCAAAAGCAGTACAGCAGAACACTGAAGCTTTCTTT.

J is TRBJ2-5 and V is TRBV7-8; the D gene is possibly TRBD2 (5 bases). The CDR3 extends over 13 amino acids. Germline V CDR1 and CDR2: SGHVS, FQNEAQ. The V end was cut by 1 base, the J end by 6 bases, with 9 bases between. CDR3 in DNA: TGTGCCAGCAGCTTAGGAGAGCGGAAGACCCAGTACTTC. Translation gives CASSLGERKTQYF.

V gene TRBV7-2 combines with J gene TRBJ2-1; perhaps TRBD1 as D (5 bases). CDR3 size: 14 residues. Germline V gene sequence: CDR1 SGHTA, CDR2 FQGNSA. V was clipped by 6 bases and J by 4 bases, with 13 bases between them. As DNA, the CDR3 is TGTGCCAGCAGTAGCCAGGGCGGATACAATGAGCAGTTCTTC. This codes for CASSSQGGYNEQFF.

A single count supports this clone. The rearrangement links TRBV7-2 to TRBJ2-5; D not certain. The CDR3 is 13 amino acids. The V gene's germline CDR1 is SGHTA and CDR2 FQGNSA. Trimming pared 5 bases from V and 5 bases from J, leaving 12 bases between. CDR3 in DNA: TGTGCCAGCAGCCCCGTGAATCTTGAGACCCAGTACTTC. It translates to CASSPVNLETQYF.

The gene calls are TRBV5-1 and TRBJ1-4, with D perhaps matching TRBD1 (5 bases). This CDR3 region has 15 residues. From germline, CDR1 is SGHRS and CDR2 YFSETQ. Trimming stripped 1 base from V and 7 bases from J, with 14 bases between. CDR3 residues: CASSLQGERVEKLFF. CDR3 nucleotides: TGCGCCAGCAGCTTGCAAGGGGAACGGGTTGAAAAACTGTTTTTT.

The genes are TRBV5-1 and TRBJ1-4; D perhaps matches TRBD1 (6 bases). Between the trimmed V and J ends, which lost 1 base and 8 bases, there was a span of 12 bases. Germline CDR1 and CDR2: SGHRS and YFSETQ. CDR3 length equals 14 residues. The CDR3: CASSLNRASEKLFF. CDR3 nucleotide sequence: TGCGCCAGCAGCTTGAACAGGGCTAGCGAAAAACTGTTTTTT.

The CDR3 DNA sequence: TGTGCCAGCAGTGAGACTAGCGGCGGCGGGGAGCTGTTTTTT. This gives the protein CASSETSGGGELFF. This chain joins TRBV9 and TRBJ2-2; TRBD2 aligns across 9 bases. Germline V lookup: CDR1 SGDLS, CDR2 YYNGEE. The J segment lost 7 bases and the V segment lost 5 bases, leaving 6 bases of the junction unmatched. This CDR3 has 14 amino acids.

This clone was picked up one time. The same CDR3 can be traced to other DNA sequences in this sample. CDR3 sequence (DNA): TGCAGCGTTGACGCTGCCCAGAACTCTGGGGCCAACGTCCTGACTTTC. This translates into CSVDAAQNSGANVLTF. The V call is TRBV29-1, the J call TRBJ2-6; D uncertain. The V gene's germline CDR1 is SQVTM and CDR2 ANQGSEA. The CDR3 covers 16 residues. V was pared by 3 bases and J by 0 bases, with 12 bases between.

The V call is TRBV14, the J call TRBJ1-6, with a tentative D call TRBD1 (6 bases). Trimming took 0 bases from V and 1 from J, leaving 7 bases between them. Germline assignment: CDR1 SGHDN and CDR2 FVKESK. This CDR3 comprises 16 residues. The CDR3 spells CASSQDRGSYNSPLHF. The CDR3 DNA is TGTGCCAGCAGCCAAGACAGGGGATCCTATAATTCACCCCTCCACTTT.

This rearrangement joins TRBV7-3 to TRBJ2-3, with 16 bases that match TRBD2. The length of the CDR3 is 18 residues. The V segment lost 0 bases and the J segment 6 bases; nucleotides outside the gene matches: 6. CDR1 is SGHTA and CDR2 is FQGTGA in the germline V gene. CDR3 loop: CASSLTPGLAGGHDTQYF. CDR3 nucleotides: TGTGCCAGCAGCTTAACTCCGGGACTAGCGGGGGGGCACGATACGCAGTATTTT.

The chain links TRBV30 to TRBJ1-1, with D possibly being TRBD1 (5 bases). The germline V gene encodes CDR1 GTSNPN and CDR2 SVGIG (reference sequence). V was clipped by 4 bases and J by 1 base, with 19 bases between them. CDR3 length: 16 residues. DNA of the CDR3: TGTGCCTGGAAGGGGTTGGCTAGTCTTTCGAACACTGAAGCTTTCTTT. Protein sequence: CAWKGLASLSNTEAFF.

V is TRBV11-2 and J is TRBJ1-4, with 10 bases aligning to TRBD1. Per the germline V gene, CDR1 is SGHAT and CDR2 is FQNNGV. The junction had 7 bases not matched to a gene; V was cut back by 8 bases and J by 4 bases. The CDR3 sequence is 15 residues long. CDR3 residues: CASGGQGSGNEKLFF. CDR3 nucleotides: TGTGCCAGCGGGGGACAGGGGTCCGGTAATGAAAAACTGTTTTTT.

The chain combines TRBV19 with TRBJ2-7; 8 bases map to TRBD1. With 10 bases clipped from V and 1 base from J, the junction kept 9 bases outside the gene matches. CDR3 size: 14 residues. Per the germline V gene, CDR1 is LNHDA and CDR2 is SQIVND (reference sequence). The CDR3 loop is CATSDRAGSYEQYF. Here the CDR3 DNA reads TGTGCCACCTCGGACAGGGCAGGATCCTACGAGCAGTACTTC.

Here the CDR3 reads CASKRGDYGDTQYF. In DNA form, the CDR3 reads TGTGCCAGCAAGAGAGGAGATTACGGGGATACGCAGTATTTT. The chain has TRBV6-5 and TRBJ2-3, with D unclear. CDR1 and CDR2 from the germline V gene are MNHEY and SVGAGI. The CDR3 has 14 amino acids. Trimming cost V 7 bases and J 6 bases, with 17 bases left between them.

The CDR3 protein is CASAHRTTAGNTIYF. Written as DNA, the CDR3 is TGTGCCAGCGCACACCGAACTACCGCTGGAAACACCATATATTTT. The chain has TRBV7-2 and TRBJ1-3; D remains ambiguous. The CDR3 has 15 amino acids. V was cut by 8 bases and J by 2 bases, with 16 bases left in between. Germline CDR1 is SGHTA and CDR2 is FQGNSA.

The chain is built from TRBV11-1 and TRBJ2-7; a possible D gene is TRBD2 (5 bases). This CDR3 has 14 amino acids. V was pared by 0 bases and J by 7 bases, with 13 bases between. Germline V lookup: CDR1 SGHAT, CDR2 FQDESV (reference sequence). The CDR3 coding sequence is TGTGCCAGCAGCTTAGCGGGCTCCTCGGGGGAGCAGTACTTC. Protein sequence: CASSLAGSSGEQYF. Full variable domain (remainder filled in from reference TRBV11-1 and TRBJ2-7): EAEVAQSPRYKITEKSQAVAFWCDPISGHATLYWYRQILGQGPELLVQFQDESVVDDSQLPKDRFSAERLKGVDSTLKIQPAELGDSAMYLCASSLAGSSGEQYFGPGTRLTVT.